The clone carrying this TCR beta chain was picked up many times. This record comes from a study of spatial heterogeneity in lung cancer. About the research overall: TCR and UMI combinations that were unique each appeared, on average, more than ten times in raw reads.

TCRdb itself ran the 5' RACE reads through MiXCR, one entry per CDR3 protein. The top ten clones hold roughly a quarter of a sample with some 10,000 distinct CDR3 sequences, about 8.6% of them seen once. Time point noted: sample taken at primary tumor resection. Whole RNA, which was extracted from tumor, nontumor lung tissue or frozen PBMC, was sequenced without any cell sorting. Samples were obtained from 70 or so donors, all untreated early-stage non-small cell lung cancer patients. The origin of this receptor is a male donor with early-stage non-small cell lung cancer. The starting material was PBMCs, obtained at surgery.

The CDR3 nucleotides read TGTGCCAGCAGCTCCTCCGGGACAGGGTATCACCTCTACGAGCAGTACTTC. Translation: CASSSSGTGYHLYEQYF. The chain uses TRBV7-9 and TRBJ2-7; TRBD1 matches at 9 bases. The ends lost 4 bases at V and 3 bases at J; junction bases unmatched: 13. Germline CDR1 is SEHNR and CDR2 is FQNEAQ (reference sequence). The CDR3 is 17 residues long.